These 9 T cell receptor beta chains originate from one sample sequenced in a study of blood T cell repertoires in COVID-19. Repertoires were generated with immunoSEQ multiplex PCR, while TCRdb's copy carries only in-frame clones and drops some. The table lists over 400,000 clones, roughly 88% of them singletons. The sample was peripheral blood. The source of these receptors is a woman in her twenties or thirties with active or convalescent COVID-19.

This clone was found a few times. J is TRBJ1-2 and V is TRBV5-4, with D perhaps matching TRBD1 (6 bases). The CDR3 runs to 16 residues. Germline V gives CDR1 SGHNT, CDR2 YYREEE (reference sequence). Trimming cost V 5 bases and J 5 bases, with 22 bases left between them. CDR3 sequence: CASRGIEGEYSYGYTF. The CDR3 nucleotides read TGTGCCAGCAGGGGGATAGAGGGGGAATATAGTTATGGCTACACCTTC.

The chain has TRBV5-1 and TRBJ2-1; D may be TRBD1 (5 bases). Germline V gives CDR1 SGHRS, CDR2 YFSETQ. The CDR3 totals 15 residues. V lost 0 bases to trimming and J lost 9 bases, with 16 bases between them. CDR3: CASSLDWGRFSEQFF. The CDR3 DNA reads TGCGCCAGCAGCTTGGATTGGGGCCGGTTCAGTGAGCAGTTCTTC.

The chain recombines TRBV7-9 with TRBJ2-2; tentative D call: TRBD2 (6 bases). The germline V and J ends were trimmed by 5 bases and 1 base, with 11 bases remaining between them. Germline V gene data show CDR1 as SEHNR and CDR2 as FQNEAQ (reference sequence). This CDR3 is 15 amino acids long. CDR3 in DNA: TGTGCCAGCAGCCCGGCGGGGCAGAACACCGGGGAGCTGTTTTTT. This gives the protein CASSPAGQNTGELFF.

The CDR3 sequence is CASTLGQGLYNEQFF. CDR3 sequence (DNA): TGTGCCAGCACCCTCGGACAGGGACTCTACAATGAGCAGTTCTTC. The V gene is TRBV27, the J gene TRBJ2-1, with 8 bases identical to TRBD1. The CDR3 has 15 residues. V shed 7 bases, J shed 3 bases, and the junction held 8 bases outside the gene matches. CDR1 is MNHEY and CDR2 is SMNVEV in the germline V gene (reference sequence).

This rearrangement joins TRBV25-1 to TRBJ2-5; 8 bases align to TRBD2. This CDR3 spans 15 amino acids. V lost 5 bases, J lost 1 base, and 6 bases stayed unmatched. Germline loops: CDR1 MGHDK, CDR2 SYGVNS. The CDR3 region has the DNA TGTGCCAGCAGTAGACCGGGAGGGCGCCAAGAGACCCAGTACTTC. It translates to CASSRPGGRQETQYF.

In DNA, the CDR3 is TGTGCCAGCAAACAGGAGAACACTGAAGCTTTCTTT. Amino acids: CASKQENTEAFF. The chain combines TRBV2 with TRBJ1-1; maybe TRBD1 (5 bases). This CDR3 region has 12 residues. The V and J ends lost 7 bases and 1 base respectively, with 7 bases between them. CDR1 is SNHLY and CDR2 is FYNNEI in the germline V gene.

The chain recombines TRBV7-9 with TRBJ1-1; D is ambiguous. The CDR3 is 11 residues long. In germline, CDR1 is SEHNR, CDR2 FQNEAQ (reference sequence). V shed 7 bases and J shed 8 bases, with 11 bases lying between them. The CDR3 bases are TGTGCCAGCACCGACGGCGGAGAAGCTTTCTTT. This codes for CASTDGGEAFF.

The gene calls are TRBV5-1 and TRBJ1-1; TRBD1 is a possible D gene (6 bases). V lost 6 bases to trimming and J lost 5 bases, with 20 bases between them. The CDR3 is 15 amino acids. The germline V gene encodes CDR1 SGHRS and CDR2 YFSETQ. Here the CDR3 reads CASNEGGPGSTEAFF. The CDR3 DNA reads as TGCGCCAGCAACGAAGGGGGTCCTGGTAGTACTGAAGCTTTCTTT.

Note on this clone: Other DNA sequences in this specimen translate into the identical CDR3. The V gene is TRBV6-5, the J gene TRBJ1-5; no clear D gene. V was pared by 2 bases and J by 2 bases, with 7 bases between. This CDR3 spans 14 amino acids. CDR1 MNHEY and CDR2 SVGAGI come from the germline V gene. This CDR3 reads CASSYGGGNQPQHF. CDR3 nucleotides: TGTGCCAGCAGTTACGGCGGAGGCAATCAGCCCCAGCATTTT.